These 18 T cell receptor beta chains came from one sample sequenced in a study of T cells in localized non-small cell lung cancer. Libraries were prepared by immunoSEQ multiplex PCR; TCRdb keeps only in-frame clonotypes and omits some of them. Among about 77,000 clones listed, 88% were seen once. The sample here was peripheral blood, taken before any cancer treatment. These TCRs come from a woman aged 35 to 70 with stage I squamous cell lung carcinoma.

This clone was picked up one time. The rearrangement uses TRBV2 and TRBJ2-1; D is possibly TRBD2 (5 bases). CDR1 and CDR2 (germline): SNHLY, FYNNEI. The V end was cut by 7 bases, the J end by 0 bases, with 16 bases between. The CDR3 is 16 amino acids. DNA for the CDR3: TGTGCCAGCACCGAGAGGATAAGCGGCTCCTACAATGAGCAGTTCTTC. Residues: CASTERISGSYNEQFF. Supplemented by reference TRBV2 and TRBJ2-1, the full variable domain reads EPEVTQTPSHQVTQMGQEVILRCVPISNHLYFYWYRQILGQKVEFLVSFYNNEISEKSEIFDDQFSVERPDGSNFTLKIRSTKLEDSAMYFCASTERISGSYNEQFFGPGTRLTVL.

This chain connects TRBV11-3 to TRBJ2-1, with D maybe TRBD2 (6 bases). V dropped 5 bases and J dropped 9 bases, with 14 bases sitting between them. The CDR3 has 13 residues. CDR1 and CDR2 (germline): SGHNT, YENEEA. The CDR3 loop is CASSLNGGSEQFF. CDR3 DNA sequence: TGTGCCAGCAGCCTAAACGGGGGTAGTGAGCAGTTCTTC.

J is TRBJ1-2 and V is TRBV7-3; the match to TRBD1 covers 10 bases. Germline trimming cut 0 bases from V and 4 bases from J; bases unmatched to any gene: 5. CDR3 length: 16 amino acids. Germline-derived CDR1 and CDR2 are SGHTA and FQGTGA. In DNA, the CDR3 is TGTGCCAGCAGCTTAACCCCCGGACAGGGGGGCTATGGCTACACCTTC. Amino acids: CASSLTPGQGGYGYTF. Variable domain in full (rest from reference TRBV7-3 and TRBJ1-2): GAGVSQTPSNKVTEKGKYVELRCDPISGHTALYWYRQSLGQGPEFLIYFQGTGAADDSGLPNDRFFAVRPEGSVSTLKIQRTERGDSAVYLCASSLTPGQGGYGYTFGSGTRLTVV.

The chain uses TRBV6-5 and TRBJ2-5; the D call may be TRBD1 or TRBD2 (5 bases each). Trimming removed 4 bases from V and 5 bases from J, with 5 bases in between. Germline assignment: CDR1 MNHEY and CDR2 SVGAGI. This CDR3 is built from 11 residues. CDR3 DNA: TGTGCCAGCAGTTGGGGGGAGACCCAGTACTTC. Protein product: CASSWGETQYF.

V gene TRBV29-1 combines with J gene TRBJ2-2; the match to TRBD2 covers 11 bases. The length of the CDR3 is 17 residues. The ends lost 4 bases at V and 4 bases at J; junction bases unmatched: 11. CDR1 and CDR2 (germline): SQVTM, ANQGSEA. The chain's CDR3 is CSVGLAGGKTGTGELFF. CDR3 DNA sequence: TGCAGCGTTGGCCTAGCGGGGGGTAAGACGGGCACCGGGGAGCTGTTTTTT.

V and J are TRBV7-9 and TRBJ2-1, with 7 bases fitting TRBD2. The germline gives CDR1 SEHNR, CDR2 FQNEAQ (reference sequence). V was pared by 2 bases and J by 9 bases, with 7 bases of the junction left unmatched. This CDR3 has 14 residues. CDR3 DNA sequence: TGTGCCAGCAGCTTATCGGGGGGAAAGGGTGAGCAGTTCTTC. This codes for CASSLSGGKGEQFF.

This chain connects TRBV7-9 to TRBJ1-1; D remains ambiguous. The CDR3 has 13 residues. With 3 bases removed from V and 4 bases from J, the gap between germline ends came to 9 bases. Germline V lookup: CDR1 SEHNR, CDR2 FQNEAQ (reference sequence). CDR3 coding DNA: TGTGCCAGCAGCTTTGGTTCGGGCACTGAAGCTTTCTTT. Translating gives CASSFGSGTEAFF.

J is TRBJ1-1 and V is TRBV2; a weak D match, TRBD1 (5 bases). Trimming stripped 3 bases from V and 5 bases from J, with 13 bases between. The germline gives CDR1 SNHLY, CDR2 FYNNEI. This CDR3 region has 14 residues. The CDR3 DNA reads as TGTGCCAGCAGTGAGAGTAGGGGTGGAACTGAAGCTTTCTTT. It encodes CASSESRGGTEAFF.

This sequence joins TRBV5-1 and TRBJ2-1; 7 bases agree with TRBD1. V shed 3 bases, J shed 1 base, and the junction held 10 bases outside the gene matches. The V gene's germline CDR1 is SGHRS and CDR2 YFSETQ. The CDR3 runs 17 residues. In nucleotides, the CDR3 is TGCGCCAGCAGCTCCGTTGGGACAGAAAGATCCTACAATGAGCAGTTCTTC. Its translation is CASSSVGTERSYNEQFF.

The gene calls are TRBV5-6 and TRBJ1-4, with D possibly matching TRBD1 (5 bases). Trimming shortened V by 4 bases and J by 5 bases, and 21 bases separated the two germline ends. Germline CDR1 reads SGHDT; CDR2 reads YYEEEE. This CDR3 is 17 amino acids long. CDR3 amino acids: CASSLGPPGIGNEKLFF. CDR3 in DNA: TGTGCCAGCAGCCTGGGGCCCCCGGGGATCGGGAATGAAAAACTGTTTTTT. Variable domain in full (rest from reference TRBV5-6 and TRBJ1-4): DAGVTQSPTHLIKTRGQQVTLRCSPKSGHDTVSWYQQALGQGPQFIFQYYEEEERQRGNFPDRFSGHQFPNYSSELNVNALLLGDSALYLCASSLGPPGIGNEKLFFGSGTQLSVL.

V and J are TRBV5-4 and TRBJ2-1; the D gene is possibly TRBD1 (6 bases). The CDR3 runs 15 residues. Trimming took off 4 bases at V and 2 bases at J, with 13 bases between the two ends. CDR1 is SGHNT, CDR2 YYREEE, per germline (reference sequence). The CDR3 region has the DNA TGTGCCAGCAGCCCAGACAGGCTACCCTACAATGAGCAGTTCTTC. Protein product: CASSPDRLPYNEQFF. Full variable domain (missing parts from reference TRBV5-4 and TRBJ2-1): ETGVTQSPTHLIKTRGQQVTLRCSSQSGHNTVSWYQQALGQGPQFIFQYYREEENGRGNFPPRFSGLQFPNYSSELNVNALELDDSALYLCASSPDRLPYNEQFFGPGTRLTVL.

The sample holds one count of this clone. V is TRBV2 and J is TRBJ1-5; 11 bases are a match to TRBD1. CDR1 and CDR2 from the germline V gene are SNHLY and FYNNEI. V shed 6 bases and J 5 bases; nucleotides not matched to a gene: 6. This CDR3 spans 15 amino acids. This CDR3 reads CASSPGTGGYQPQHF. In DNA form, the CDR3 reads TGTGCCAGCAGCCCCGGGACAGGGGGGTATCAGCCCCAGCATTTT.

CDR3 amino acids: CASSWTTGGRYGYTF. The CDR3 coding sequence is TGTGCCAGCAGTTGGACGACAGGGGGGCGGTATGGCTACACCTTC. The gene calls are TRBV27 and TRBJ1-2, with 9 bases that match TRBD1. V dropped 4 bases and J dropped 5; count of bases not matched to a gene: 8. The CDR3 loop spans 15 amino acids. Germline V gene sequence: CDR1 MNHEY, CDR2 SMNVEV (reference sequence).

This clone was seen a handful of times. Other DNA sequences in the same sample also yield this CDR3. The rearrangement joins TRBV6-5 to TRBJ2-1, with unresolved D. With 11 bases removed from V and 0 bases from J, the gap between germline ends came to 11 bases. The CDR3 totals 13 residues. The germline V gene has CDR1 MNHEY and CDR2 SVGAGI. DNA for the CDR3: TGTGCCTCCCGAGGTAACTCCTACAATGAGCAGTTCTTC. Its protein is CASRGNSYNEQFF.

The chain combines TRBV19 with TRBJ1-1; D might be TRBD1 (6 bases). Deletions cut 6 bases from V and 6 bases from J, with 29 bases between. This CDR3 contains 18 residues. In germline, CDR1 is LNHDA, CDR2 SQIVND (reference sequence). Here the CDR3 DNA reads TGTGCCAGTAGCCACCCAGGGAGTGCAGGGGTTGGAGGAGCTGAAGCTTTCTTT. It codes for CASSHPGSAGVGGAEAFF.

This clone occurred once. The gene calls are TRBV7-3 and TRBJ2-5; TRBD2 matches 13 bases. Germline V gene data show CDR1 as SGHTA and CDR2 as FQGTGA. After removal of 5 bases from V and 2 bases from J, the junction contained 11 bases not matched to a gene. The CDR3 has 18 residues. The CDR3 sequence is CASSPRLAGGIKQETQYF. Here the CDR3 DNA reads TGTGCCAGCAGCCCCCGACTAGCGGGGGGTATTAAACAAGAGACCCAGTACTTC.

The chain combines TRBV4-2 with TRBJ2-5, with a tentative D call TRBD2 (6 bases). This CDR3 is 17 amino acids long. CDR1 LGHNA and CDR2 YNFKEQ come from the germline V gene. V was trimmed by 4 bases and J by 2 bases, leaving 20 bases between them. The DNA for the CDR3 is TGTGCCAGCAGCCGATATAACGGGGCCGGGGGACAAGAGACCCAGTACTTC. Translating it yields CASSRYNGAGGQETQYF.

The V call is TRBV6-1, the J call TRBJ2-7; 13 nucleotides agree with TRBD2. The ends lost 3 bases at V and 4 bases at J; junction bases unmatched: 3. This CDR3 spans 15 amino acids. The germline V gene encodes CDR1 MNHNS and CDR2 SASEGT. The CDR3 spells CASSDRTSGGYEQYF. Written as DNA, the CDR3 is TGTGCCAGCAGTGACCGGACTAGCGGGGGTTACGAGCAGTACTTC.